What follows describes a single T cell receptor beta chain. As yet, its antigen is unknown. Some clones are missing from TCRdb's copy, which holds only in-frame ones; the method was immunoSEQ multiplex PCR. In the table there are 95,000 to 110,000 clones, about 87% of which are singletons. These data come from a study of graft-versus-host responses after intestinal transplantation. The sequence was collected from a human donor who was the organ donor for an intestinal transplant. The specimen was unstimulated CD4+ T cells sorted from spleen or lymph node cells, collected before transplant.

DNA for the CDR3: TGTGCCAGCAGCCCGCGACTTACCGGTGGGGGAGATACGCAGTATTTT. It encodes CASSPRLTGGGDTQYF. V is TRBV7-2 and J is TRBJ2-3; D assignment may be TRBD1 or TRBD2 (5 bases each). The CDR3 is made up of 16 amino acids. V lost 5 bases to trimming and J lost 5 bases, with 20 bases between them. Per the germline V gene, CDR1 is SGHTA and CDR2 is FQGNSA.